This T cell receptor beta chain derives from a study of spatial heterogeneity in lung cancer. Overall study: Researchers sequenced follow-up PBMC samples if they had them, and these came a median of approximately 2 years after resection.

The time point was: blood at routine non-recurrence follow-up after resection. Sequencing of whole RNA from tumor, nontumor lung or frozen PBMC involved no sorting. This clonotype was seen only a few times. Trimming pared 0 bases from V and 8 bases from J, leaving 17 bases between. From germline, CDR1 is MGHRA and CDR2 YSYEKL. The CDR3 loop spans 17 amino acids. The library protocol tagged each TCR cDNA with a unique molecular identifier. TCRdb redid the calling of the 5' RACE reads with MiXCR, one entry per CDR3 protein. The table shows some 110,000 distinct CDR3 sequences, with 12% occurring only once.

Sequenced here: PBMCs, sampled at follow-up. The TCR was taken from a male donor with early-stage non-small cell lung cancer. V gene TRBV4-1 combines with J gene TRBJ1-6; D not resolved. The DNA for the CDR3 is TGCGCCAGCAGCCAAGAGGGGAGGAGGAATCGTCATTCACCCCTCCACTTT. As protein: CASSQEGRRNRHSPLHF.